The rows below give T cell receptor beta chains drawn from one sample of a study of OX40 agonist ivuxolimab in advanced cancers. Assay used: immunoSEQ multiplex PCR; TCRdb lists only in-frame clones, some missing. This sample has roughly 60,000 clones; 70% to 90% occur once, and the top ten carry less than 3.5%. Source: CD4+ or CD8+ T cells sorted from blood, taken in a trial of the OX40 agonist ivuxolimab. The receptors come from an adult with an advanced solid tumor such as melanoma, head and neck, liver or kidney cancer. The conserved cysteine and the conserved F or W are not part of the CDR3 here. Each record gives: J gene, D gene, V gene, CDR3 protein. D genes are given only for firm matches.

TRBJ2-7 | - | TRBV7-2 | ASSLGRSPYEQY
TRBJ1-3 | - | TRBV7-9 | ASIQGSGNTIY
TRBJ1-4 | - | TRBV18 | ASSPPGRNEKLF
TRBJ2-5 | TRBD1 | TRBV19 | ASSIGWTGGGETQY
TRBJ2-7 | TRBD2 | TRBV29-1 | SVLAGGPNEQY
TRBJ1-1 | - | TRBV21-1 | ASSKGHRQGAQSEAF
TRBJ2-2 | TRBD2 | TRBV19 | ASSGLAGPTGELF
TRBJ2-7 | TRBD2 | TRBV6-4 | ASSDFPKIRLAGAYEQY
TRBJ2-5 | - | TRBV2 | ASRASEGRETQY
- | - | TRBV6-1 | ASVKDSYEQY
TRBJ1-2 | - | TRBV27 | ASSLSQGRGSSGYT
TRBJ2-2 | TRBD2 | TRBV9 | ASSGTSGSDGELF
TRBJ2-3 | - | TRBV7-3 | ASSLTPWEGTQY
TRBJ2-2 | - | TRBV6-4 | ASSTGHGYTGELF
TRBJ2-7 | - | TRBV19 | ASSQDLGYEQY
TRBJ2-4 | - | TRBV5-1 | ARPGAFIQY
TRBJ2-2 | - | TRBV27 | ASSFPHTGELF
TRBJ2-7 | - | TRBV28 | ASSLAGSHEQY
TRBJ1-2 | - | TRBV28 | ASSTTWGNGYT
TRBJ2-2 | - | TRBV7-9 | ASSLFGGTGELF
TRBJ2-2 | - | TRBV28 | ASSTLNTGELF
TRBJ2-5 | - | TRBV27 | ASSGGPGETQY